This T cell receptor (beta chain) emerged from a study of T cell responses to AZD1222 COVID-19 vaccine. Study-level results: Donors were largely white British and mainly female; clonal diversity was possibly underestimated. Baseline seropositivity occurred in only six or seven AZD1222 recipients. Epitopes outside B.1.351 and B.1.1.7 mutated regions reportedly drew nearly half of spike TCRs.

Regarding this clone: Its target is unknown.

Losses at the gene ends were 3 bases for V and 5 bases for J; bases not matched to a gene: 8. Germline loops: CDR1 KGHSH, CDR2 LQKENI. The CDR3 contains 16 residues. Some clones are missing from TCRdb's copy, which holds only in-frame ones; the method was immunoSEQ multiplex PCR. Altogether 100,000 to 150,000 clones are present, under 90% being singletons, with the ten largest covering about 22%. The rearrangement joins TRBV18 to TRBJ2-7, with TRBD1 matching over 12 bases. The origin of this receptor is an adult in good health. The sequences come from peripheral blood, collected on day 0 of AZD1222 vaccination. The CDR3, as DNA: TGTGCCAGCTCACCCCTAGGGACAGGGGGCATCCACGAGCAGTACTTC. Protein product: CASSPLGTGGIHEQYF. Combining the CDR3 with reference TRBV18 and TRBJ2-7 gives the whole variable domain NAGVMQNPRHLVRRRGQEARLRCSPMKGHSHVYWYRQLPEEGLKFMVYLQKENIIDESGMPKERFSAEFPKEGPSILRIQQVVRGDSAAYFCASSPLGTGGIHEQYFGPGTRLTVT.